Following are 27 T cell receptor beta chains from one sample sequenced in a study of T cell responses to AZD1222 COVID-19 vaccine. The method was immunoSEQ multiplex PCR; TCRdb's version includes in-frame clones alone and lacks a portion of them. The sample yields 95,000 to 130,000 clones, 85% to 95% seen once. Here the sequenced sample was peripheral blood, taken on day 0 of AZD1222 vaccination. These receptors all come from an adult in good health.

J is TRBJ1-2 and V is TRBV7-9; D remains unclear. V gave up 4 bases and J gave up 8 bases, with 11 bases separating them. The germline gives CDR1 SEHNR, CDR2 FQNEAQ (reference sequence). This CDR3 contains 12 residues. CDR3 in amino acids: CASSSSLGGYTF. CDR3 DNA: TGTGCCAGCAGCTCCTCCCTTGGCGGCTACACCTTC.

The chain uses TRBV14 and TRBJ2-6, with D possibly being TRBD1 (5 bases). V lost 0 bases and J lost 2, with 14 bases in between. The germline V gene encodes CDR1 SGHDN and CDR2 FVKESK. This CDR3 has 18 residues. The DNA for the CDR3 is TGTGCCAGCAGCCAAGAGCAGGGTAGGTTGGCTGGGGCCAACGTCCTGACTTTC. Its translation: CASSQEQGRLAGANVLTF.

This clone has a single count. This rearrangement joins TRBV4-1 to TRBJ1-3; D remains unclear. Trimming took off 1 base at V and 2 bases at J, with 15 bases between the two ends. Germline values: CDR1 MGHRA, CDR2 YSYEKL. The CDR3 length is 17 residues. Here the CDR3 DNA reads TGCGCCAGCAGCCAAGGGAACGGCTATTCTGCTGGAAACACCATATATTTT. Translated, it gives CASSQGNGYSAGNTIYF.

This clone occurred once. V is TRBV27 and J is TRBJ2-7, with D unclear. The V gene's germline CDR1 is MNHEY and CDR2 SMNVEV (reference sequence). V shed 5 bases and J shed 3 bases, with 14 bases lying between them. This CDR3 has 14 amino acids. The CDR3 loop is CASSPQRRDYEQYF. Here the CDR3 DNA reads TGTGCCAGCAGTCCCCAACGTAGGGACTACGAGCAGTACTTC.

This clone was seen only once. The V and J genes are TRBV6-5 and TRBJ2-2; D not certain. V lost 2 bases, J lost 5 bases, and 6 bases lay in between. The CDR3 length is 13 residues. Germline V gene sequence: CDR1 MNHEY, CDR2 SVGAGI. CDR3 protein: CASSYMGTGELFF. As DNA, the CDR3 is TGTGCCAGCAGTTACATGGGTACCGGGGAGCTGTTTTTT.

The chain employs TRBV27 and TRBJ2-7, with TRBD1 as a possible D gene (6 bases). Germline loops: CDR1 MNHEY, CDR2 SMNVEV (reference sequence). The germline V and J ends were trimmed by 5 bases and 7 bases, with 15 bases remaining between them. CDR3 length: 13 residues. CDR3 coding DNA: TGTGCCAGCAGTGACACCCAGGGGATTGAGCAGTACTTC. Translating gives CASSDTQGIEQYF.

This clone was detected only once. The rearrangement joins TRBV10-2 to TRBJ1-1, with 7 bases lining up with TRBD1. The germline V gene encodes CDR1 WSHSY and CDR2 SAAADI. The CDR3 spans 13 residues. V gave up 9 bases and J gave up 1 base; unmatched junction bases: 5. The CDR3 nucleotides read TGCGCCAGTCCCGGGACAGAGAACACTGAAGCTTTCTTT. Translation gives CASPGTENTEAFF.

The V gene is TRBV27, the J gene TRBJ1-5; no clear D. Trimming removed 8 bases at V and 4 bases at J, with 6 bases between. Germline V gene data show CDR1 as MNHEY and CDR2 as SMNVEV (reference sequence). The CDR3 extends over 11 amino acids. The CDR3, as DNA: TGTGCCAGCGGATATAATCAGCCCCAGCATTTT. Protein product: CASGYNQPQHF.

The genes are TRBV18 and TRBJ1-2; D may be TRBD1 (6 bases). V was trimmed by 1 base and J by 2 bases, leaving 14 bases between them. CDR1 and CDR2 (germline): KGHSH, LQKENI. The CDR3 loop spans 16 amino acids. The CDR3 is CASSPLRGALNYGYTF. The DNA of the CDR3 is TGTGCCAGCTCACCACTGCGGGGGGCCCTCAACTATGGCTACACCTTC.

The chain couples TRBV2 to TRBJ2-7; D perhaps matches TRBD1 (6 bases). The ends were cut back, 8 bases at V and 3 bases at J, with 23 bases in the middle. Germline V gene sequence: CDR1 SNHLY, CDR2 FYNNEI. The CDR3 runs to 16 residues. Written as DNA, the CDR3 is TGTGCCAGCTACGTTCAGGGGTCGAAACGGGACTACGAGCAGTACTTC. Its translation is CASYVQGSKRDYEQYF.

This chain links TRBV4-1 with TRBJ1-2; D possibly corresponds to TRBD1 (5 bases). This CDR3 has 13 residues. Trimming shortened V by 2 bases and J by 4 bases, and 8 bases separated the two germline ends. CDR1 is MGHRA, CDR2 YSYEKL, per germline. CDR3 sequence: CASSQQGLYGYTF. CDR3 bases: TGCGCCAGCAGCCAACAGGGCCTCTATGGCTACACCTTC.

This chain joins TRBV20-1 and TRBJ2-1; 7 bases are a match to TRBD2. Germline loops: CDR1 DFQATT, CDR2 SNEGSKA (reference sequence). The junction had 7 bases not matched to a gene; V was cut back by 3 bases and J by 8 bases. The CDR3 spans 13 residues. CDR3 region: CSASWRERYEQFF. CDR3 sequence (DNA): TGCAGTGCTAGTTGGCGGGAGAGATATGAGCAGTTCTTC.

The CDR3 reads CASSVGVGIGELFF. CDR3 DNA sequence: TGTGCCAGCAGTGTAGGAGTTGGTATCGGGGAGCTGTTTTTT. This chain uses TRBV2 with TRBJ2-2; D is unresolved. The CDR3 sequence is 14 residues long. Trimming left V 4 bases short and J 7 bases short, with 13 bases between. In germline, CDR1 is SNHLY, CDR2 FYNNEI.

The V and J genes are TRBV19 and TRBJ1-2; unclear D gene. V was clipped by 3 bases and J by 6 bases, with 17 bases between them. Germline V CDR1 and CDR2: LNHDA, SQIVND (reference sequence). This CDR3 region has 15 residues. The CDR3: CASSIVAGGINGYTF. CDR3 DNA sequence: TGTGCCAGTAGTATTGTCGCAGGCGGTATTAATGGCTACACCTTC.

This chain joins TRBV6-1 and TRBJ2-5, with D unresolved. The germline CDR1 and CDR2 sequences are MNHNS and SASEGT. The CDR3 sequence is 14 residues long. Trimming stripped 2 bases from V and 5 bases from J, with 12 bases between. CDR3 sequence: CASSEWLSTETQYF. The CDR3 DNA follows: TGTGCCAGCAGTGAATGGCTCTCCACGGAGACCCAGTACTTC.

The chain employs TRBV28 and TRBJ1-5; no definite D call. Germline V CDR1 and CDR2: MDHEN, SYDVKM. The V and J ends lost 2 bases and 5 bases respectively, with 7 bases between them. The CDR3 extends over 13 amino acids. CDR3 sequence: CASSLKVHQPQHF. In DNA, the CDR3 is TGTGCCAGCAGTTTAAAGGTTCATCAGCCCCAGCATTTT. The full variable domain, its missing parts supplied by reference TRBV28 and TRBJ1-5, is DVKVTQSSRYLVKRTGEKVFLECVQDMDHENMFWYRQDPGLGLRLIYFSYDVKMKEKGDIPEGYSVSREKKERFSLILESASTNQTSMYLCASSLKVHQPQHFGDGTRLSIL.

The CDR3 DNA follows: TGTGCCAGCAGCCACAGGGACAATCAGCCCCAGCATTTT. Its protein product is CASSHRDNQPQHF. V is TRBV11-3 and J is TRBJ1-5; tentatively, D is TRBD1 (6 bases). The V gene lost 5 bases and the J gene lost 3 bases, with 8 bases spanning the gap. The CDR3 is 13 amino acids. CDR1 and CDR2 from the germline V gene are SGHNT and YENEEA.

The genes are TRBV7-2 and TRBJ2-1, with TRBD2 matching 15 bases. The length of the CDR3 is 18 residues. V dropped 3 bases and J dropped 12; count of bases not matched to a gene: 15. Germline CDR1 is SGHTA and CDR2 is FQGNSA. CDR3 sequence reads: CASSLVGLAGGSGSGQFF. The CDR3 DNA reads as TGTGCCAGCAGCTTGGTGGGACTAGCGGGAGGATCGGGATCGGGGCAGTTCTTC.

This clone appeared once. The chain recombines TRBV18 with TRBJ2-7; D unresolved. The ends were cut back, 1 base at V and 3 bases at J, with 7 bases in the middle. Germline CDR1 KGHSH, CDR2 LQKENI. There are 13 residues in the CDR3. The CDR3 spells CASSPHRDYEQYF. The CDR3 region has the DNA TGTGCCAGCTCACCACACCGAGACTACGAGCAGTACTTC.

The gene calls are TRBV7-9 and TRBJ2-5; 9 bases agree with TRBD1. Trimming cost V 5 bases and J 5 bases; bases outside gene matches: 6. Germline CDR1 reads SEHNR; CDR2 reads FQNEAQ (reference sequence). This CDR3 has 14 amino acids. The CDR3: CASSTQGAGETQYF. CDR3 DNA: TGTGCCAGCAGCACACAGGGGGCTGGGGAGACCCAGTACTTC.

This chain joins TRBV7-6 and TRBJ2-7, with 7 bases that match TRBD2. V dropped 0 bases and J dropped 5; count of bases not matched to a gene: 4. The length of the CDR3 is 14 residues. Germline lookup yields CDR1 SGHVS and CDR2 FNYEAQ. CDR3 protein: CASSLAGGFDEQYF. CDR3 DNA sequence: TGTGCCAGCAGCTTAGCGGGGGGGTTCGACGAGCAGTACTTC.

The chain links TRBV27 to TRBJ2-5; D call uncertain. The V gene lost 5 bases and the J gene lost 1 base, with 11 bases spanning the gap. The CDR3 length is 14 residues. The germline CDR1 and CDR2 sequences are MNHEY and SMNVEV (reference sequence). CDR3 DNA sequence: TGTGCCAGCAGTCCCTATATAACCCAAGAGACCCAGTACTTC. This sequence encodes CASSPYITQETQYF.

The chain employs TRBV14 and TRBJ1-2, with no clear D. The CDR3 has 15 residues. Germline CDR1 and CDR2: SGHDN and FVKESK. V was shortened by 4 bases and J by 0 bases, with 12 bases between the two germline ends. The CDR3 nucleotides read TGTGCCAGCAGCCCCGACCCGACGGCTAACTATGGCTACACCTTC. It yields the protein CASSPDPTANYGYTF.

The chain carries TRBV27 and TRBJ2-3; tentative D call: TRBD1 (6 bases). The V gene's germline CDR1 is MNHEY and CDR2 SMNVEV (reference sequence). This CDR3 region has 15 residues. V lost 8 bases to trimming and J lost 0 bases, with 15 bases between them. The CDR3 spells CASFPWDTSTDTQYF. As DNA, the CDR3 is TGTGCCAGCTTCCCCTGGGACACTAGCACAGATACGCAGTATTTT.

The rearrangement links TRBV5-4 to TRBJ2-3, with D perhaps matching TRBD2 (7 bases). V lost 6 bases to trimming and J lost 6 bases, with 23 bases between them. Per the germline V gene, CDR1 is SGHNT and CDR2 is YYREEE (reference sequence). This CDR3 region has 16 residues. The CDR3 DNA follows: TGTGCCAGCACCTCTGGGGGGGCCGGGACTGGCGATACGCAGTATTTT. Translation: CASTSGGAGTGDTQYF.

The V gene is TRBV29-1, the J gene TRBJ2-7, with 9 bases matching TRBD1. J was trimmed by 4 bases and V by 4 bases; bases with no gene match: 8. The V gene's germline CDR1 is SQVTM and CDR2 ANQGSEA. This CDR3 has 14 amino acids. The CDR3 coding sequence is TGCAGCGTTGTGACAGGGGGAGAGTTGTACGAGCAGTACTTC. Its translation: CSVVTGGELYEQYF.

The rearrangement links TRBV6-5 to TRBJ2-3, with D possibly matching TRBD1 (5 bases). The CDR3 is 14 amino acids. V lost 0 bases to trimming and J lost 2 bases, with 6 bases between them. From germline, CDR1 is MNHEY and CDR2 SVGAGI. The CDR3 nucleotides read TGTGCCAGCAGTTACTCGGGGCTCACAGATACGCAGTATTTT. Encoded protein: CASSYSGLTDTQYF.